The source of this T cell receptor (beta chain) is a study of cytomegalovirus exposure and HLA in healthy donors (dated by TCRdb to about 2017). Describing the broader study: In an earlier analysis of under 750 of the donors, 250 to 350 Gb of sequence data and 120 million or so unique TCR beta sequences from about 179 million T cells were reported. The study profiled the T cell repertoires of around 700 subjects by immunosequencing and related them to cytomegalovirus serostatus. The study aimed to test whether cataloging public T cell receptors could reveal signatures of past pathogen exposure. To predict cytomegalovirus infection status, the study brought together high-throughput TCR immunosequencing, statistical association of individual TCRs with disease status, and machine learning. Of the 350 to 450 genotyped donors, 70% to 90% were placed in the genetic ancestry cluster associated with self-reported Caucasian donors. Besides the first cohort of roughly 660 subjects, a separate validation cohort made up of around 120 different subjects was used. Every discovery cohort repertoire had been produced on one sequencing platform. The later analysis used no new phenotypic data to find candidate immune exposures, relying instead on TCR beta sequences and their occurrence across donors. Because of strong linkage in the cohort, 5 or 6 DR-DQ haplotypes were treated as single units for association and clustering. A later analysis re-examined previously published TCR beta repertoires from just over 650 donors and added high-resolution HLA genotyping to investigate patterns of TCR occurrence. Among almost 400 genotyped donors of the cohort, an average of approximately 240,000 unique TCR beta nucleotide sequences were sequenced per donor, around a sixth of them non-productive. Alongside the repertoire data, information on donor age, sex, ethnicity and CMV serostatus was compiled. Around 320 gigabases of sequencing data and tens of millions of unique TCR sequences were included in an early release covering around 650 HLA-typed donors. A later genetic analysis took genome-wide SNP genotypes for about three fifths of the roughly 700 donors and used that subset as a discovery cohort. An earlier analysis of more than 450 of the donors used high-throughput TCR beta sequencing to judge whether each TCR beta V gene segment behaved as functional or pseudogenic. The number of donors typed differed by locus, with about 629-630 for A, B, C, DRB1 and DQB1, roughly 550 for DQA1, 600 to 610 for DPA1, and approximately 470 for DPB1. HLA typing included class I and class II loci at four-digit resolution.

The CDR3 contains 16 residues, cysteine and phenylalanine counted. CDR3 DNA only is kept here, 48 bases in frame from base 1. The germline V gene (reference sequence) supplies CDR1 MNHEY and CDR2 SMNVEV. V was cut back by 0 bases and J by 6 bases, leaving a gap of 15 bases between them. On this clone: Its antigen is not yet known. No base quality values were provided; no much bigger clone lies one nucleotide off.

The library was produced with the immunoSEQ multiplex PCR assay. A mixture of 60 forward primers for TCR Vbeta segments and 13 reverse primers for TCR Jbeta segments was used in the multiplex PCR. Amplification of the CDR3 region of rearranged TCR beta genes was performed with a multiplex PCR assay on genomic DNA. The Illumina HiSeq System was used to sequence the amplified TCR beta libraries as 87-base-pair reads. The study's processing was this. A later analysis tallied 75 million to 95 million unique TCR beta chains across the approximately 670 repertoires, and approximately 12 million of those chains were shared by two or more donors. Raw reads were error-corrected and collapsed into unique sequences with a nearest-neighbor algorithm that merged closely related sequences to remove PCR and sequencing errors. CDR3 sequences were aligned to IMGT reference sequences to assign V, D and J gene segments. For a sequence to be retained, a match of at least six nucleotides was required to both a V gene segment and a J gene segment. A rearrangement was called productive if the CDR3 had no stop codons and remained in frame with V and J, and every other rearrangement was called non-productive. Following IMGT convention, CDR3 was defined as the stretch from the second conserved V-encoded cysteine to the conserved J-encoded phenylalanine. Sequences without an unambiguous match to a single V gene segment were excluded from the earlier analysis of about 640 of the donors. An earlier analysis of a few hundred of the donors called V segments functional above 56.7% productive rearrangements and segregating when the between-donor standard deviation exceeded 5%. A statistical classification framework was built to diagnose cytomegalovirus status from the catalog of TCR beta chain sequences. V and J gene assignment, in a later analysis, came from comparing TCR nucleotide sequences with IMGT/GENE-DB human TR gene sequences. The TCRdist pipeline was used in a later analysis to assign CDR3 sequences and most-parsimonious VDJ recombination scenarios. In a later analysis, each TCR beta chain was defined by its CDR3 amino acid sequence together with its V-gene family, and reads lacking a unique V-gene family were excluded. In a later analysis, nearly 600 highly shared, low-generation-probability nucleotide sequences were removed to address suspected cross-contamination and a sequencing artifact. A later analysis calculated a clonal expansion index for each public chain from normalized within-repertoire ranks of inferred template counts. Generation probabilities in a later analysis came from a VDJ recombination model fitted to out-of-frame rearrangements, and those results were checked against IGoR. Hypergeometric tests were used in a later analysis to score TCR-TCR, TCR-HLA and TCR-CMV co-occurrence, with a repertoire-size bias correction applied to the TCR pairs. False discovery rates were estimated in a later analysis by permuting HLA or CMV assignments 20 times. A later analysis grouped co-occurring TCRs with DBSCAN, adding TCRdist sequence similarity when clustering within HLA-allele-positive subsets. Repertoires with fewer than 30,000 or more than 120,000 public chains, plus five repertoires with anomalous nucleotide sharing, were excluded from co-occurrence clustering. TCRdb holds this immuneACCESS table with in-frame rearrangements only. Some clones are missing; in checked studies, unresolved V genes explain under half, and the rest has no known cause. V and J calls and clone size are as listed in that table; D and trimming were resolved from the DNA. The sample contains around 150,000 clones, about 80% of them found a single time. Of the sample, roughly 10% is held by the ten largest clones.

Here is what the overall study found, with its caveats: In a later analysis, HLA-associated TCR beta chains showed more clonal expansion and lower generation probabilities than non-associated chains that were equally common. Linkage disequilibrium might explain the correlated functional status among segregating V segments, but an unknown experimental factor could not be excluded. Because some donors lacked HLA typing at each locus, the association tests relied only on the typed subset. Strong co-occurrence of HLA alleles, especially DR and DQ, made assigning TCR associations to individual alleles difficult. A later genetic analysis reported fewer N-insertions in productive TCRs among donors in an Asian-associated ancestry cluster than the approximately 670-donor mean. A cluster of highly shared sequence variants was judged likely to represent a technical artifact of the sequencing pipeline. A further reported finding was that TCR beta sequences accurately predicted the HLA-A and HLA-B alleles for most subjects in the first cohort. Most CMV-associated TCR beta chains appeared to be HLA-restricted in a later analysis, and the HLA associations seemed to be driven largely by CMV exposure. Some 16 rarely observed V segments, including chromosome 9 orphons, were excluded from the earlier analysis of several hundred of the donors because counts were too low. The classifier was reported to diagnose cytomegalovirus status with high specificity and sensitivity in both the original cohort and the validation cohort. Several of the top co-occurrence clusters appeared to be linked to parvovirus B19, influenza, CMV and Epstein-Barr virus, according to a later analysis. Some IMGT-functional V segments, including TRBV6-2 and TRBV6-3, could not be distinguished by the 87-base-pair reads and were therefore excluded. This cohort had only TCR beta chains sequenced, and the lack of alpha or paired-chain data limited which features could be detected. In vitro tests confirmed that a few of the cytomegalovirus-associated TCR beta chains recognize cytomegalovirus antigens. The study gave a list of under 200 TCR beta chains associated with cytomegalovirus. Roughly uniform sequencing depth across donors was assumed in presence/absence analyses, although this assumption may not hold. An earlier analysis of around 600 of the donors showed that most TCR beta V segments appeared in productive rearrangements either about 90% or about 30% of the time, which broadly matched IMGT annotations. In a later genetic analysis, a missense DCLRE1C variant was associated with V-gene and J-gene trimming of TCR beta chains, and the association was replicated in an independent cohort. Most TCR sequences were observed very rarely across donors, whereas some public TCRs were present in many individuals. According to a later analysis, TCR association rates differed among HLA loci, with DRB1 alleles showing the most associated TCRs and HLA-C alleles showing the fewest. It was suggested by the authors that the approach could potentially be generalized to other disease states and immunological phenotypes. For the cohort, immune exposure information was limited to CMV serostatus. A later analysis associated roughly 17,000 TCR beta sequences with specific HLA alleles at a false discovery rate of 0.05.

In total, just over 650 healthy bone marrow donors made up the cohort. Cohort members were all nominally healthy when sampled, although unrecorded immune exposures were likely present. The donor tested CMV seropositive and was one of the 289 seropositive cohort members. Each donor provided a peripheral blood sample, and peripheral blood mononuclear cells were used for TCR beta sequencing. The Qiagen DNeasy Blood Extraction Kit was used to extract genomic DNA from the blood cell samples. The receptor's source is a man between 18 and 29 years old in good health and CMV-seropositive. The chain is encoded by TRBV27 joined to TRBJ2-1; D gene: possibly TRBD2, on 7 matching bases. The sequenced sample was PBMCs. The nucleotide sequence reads TGTGCCAGCAGTTTATCGGGTGGGGGGGCCTCCAATGAGCAGTTCTTC. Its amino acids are CASSLSGGGASNEQFF.